What follows are 2 T cell receptor beta chains derived from one specimen sequenced in a study of T cells expressing NK-cell markers. No DNA is given; TCRdb re-called the 5' RACE reads and lists each CDR3 protein once. The sample has some 150,000 distinct CDR3 sequences. The source material was blood T cells: a sorted CD56 or NKG2C T cell subset, CD4+ or CD8+ T cells, or bulk PBMC T cells (not recorded which). The receptors stem from a man younger than 30 in good health.

V is TRBV12-3 or TRBV12-4 and J is TRBJ2-7. The CDR3 extends over 12 amino acids. CDR3 loop: CASSLWAHEQYF.

The rearrangement joins TRBV4-1 to TRBJ1-1; TCRdb outputs TRBD1, but without DNA this stays unchecked. The CDR3 is 15 residues long. Germline assignment: CDR1 MGHRA and CDR2 YSYEKL. The CDR3 spells CASSQRGQGNTEAFF.